This record concerns one TCR beta chain sequence. V lost 1 base and J lost 4, with 10 bases in between. The V gene's germline CDR1 is LNHNV and CDR2 YYDKDF (reference sequence). This CDR3 is 14 amino acids long. Clones were read by immunoSEQ multiplex PCR, and TCRdb kept only the in-frame ones, dropping some. The data contain about 68,000 clones, 79% of them seen just once; the ten biggest clones take up approximately 8.2%. Time point noted: baseline, week 1 (first vaccination visit). This sample's treatment: pre-vaccination baseline after standard-of-care therapy. The data stem from a study of a mutant IDH1 vaccine in newly diagnosed glioma.

This chain connects TRBV15 to TRBJ1-1; D gene uncertain. This receptor was taken from a man aged 45-60 years with glioma. This material consisted of PBMCs, taken from a glioma patient treated with radiotherapy, temozolomide or both. CDR3 loop: CATSRGGMVTEAFF. In nucleotides, the CDR3 is TGTGCCACCAGCAGAGGTGGCATGGTCACTGAAGCTTTCTTT.